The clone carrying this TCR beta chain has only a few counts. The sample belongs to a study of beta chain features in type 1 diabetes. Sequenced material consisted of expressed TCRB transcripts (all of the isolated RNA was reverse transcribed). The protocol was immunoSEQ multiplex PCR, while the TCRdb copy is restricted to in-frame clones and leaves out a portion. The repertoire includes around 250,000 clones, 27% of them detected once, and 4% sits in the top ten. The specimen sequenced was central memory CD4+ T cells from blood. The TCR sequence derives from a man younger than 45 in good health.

This CDR3 is CASRGGIEQYF. Here the CDR3 DNA reads TGTGCCAGCAGGGGAGGGATCGAGCAGTACTTC. This chain uses TRBV2 with TRBJ2-7; TRBD2 aligns across 7 bases. V lost 6 bases to trimming and J lost 6 bases; unmatched junction nucleotides: 2. In germline, CDR1 is SNHLY, CDR2 FYNNEI. This CDR3 is built from 11 residues.